This T cell receptor beta chain is from a study of tumor-infiltrating lymphocytes in primary liver carcinoma. Study details: There were roughly 3.5 to 7.13 million productive TCRbeta reads per sample, a yield similar across tissue types.

Co-extraction yielded RNA and DNA from around 18-30 mg of unsorted bulk tissue. A primer in the constant region served to generate TCR beta cDNA from 450 to 600 ng of total RNA. Generation of the TCR beta libraries relied on three nested multiplex PCR rounds using slightly modified ARM-PCR. Investigators reported that the first two PCR rounds, at 10 to 11 cycles each, used TRBV1-TRBV30 forward primers with a C-beta reverse primer. One entry per CDR3 protein results from TCRdb running MiXCR on the multiplex PCR reads. The repertoire includes 20,000 to 25,000 distinct CDR3 sequences, approximately 71% of them detected once, and about 30% sits in the top ten. Germline values: CDR1 SGHAT, CDR2 FQNNGV. The CDR3 totals 20 residues. V shed 8 bases and J 2 bases; nucleotides not matched to a gene: 23.

The clonotype was recovered from a woman aged 25 to 39 with primary liver carcinoma and hepatitis B virus infection. The chain has TRBV11-2 and TRBJ1-1; the match to TRBD1 covers 10 bases. What was sequenced was liver tumor tissue from sampling region 5. Stated subset: tumor region T5, tumor centre. CDR3 nucleotide sequence: TGTGCCAGCGGCGCTCGGGACAGGGGCCGCAAGAGGTGTAGTAACACTGAAGCTTTCTTT. Translated: CASGARDRGRKRCSNTEAFF.